This T cell receptor (beta chain) was captured by sequencing in a study of control samples from healthy donors and cancer patients. The data were produced by immunoSEQ multiplex PCR, yet TCRdb's version contains in-frame clones alone and is incomplete. This sample yields approximately 49,000 clones, of which 80% to 90% are seen a single time; approximately 2.6% belongs to the top ten. The CDR3 length is 15 residues. The V gene lost 1 base and the J gene lost 1 base, with 8 bases spanning the gap. Germline CDR1 and CDR2: LGHNA and YSLEER. The chain combines TRBV4-3 with TRBJ2-1; no reliable D call. The material sequenced was PBMCs. The sequence was collected from a woman between 50 and 59 years old with lung cancer. CDR3 DNA sequence: TGCGCCAGCAGCCAAGCGGACGGTTCCTACAATGAGCAGTTCTTC. The encoded protein is CASSQADGSYNEQFF.